These T cell receptor beta chains were read from a single sample in a study of neoadjuvant anti-PD-1 for oral cavity cancer. TCRdb's copy holds only in-frame clones and misses some; the assay was immunoSEQ multiplex PCR. The repertoire consists of 14,000 or so clones, with about 61% occurring once and the leading ten covering 2% to 3%. This sample comprised PBMCs, obtained before nivolumab (anti-PD-1) treatment. The receptor source for this set is a person aged 40-85 years with oral cavity squamous cell carcinoma. Each CDR3 is given with its conserved first and last residue. D genes are given only for firm matches. Size is omitted from some rows. Given values are once, few, many or a class for expanded clones.

TRBJ2-2	NA	TRBD1	TRBV25-1	TGTGCCAGCAGTGATTTTCGGACAGGGACCGGGGAGCTGTTTTTT	CASSDFRTGTGELFF
TRBJ1-3	NA	NA	TRBV9	TGTGCCAGCAGTCGGGACGCGGACTCTGGAAACACCATATATTTT	CASSRDADSGNTIYF
TRBJ1-1	NA	NA	TRBV6-1	TGTGCCAGCAGTGGGGGGGTGAACACTGAAGCTTTCTTT	CASSGGVNTEAFF
TRBJ1-1	NA	NA	TRBV19	TGTGCCAGTAGTAGTACTGGGACCACTGAAGCTTTCTTT	CASSSTGTTEAFF
TRBJ1-1	NA	TRBD1	TRBV5-4	TGTGCCAGCAGCTTCTCGACAGGGTTGGCTGAAGCTTTCTTT	CASSFSTGLAEAFF
TRBJ2-1	NA	NA	TRBV5-6	TGTGCCAGCATCTTGACGGTGACAGGGAGGCACAATGAGCAGTTCTTC	CASILTVTGRHNEQFF
TRBJ2-1	NA	TRBD2	TRBV14	TGTGCCAGCAGCCCCACTAGCGGGGGGGCGAATGAGCAGTTCTTC	CASSPTSGGANEQFF
TRBJ2-7	NA	TRBD2	TRBV5-1	TGCGCCAGCAGCCGGGGGACTAGCGGGCACTCCTACGAGCAGTACTTC	CASSRGTSGHSYEQYF
TRBJ2-1	NA	TRBD2	TRBV15	TGTGCCACCAGCAGAGTAGGAATATCTAGCGGGGGTAACAATGAGCAGTTCTTC	CATSRVGISSGGNNEQFF
TRBJ2-3	NA	NA	TRBV9	TGTGCCAGCAGCGTAGAGGACAGTAGCACAGATACGCAGTATTTT	CASSVEDSSTDTQYF
TRBJ1-2	NA	NA	TRBV9	TGTGCCAGCAGCGTAAGGGGGGACAACTCTAACTATGGCTACACCTTC	CASSVRGDNSNYGYTF
TRBJ2-2	NA	NA	TRBV7-8	TGTGCCAGCAGCCCAAGGGACGGTGTGGCCGGGGAGCTGTTTTTT	CASSPRDGVAGELFF
TRBJ1-1	few	NA	TRBV9	TGTGCCAGCAGCGTGAAGGGGAGCACTGAAGCTTTCTTT	CASSVKGSTEAFF
TRBJ2-2	few	TRBD2	TRBV11-2	TGTGCCAGCAGCTTAGTTATAGCGGGGGACACCGGGGAGCTGTTTTTT	CASSLVIAGDTGELFF
TRBJ1-2	NA	NA	TRBV2	TGTGCCAGCAGTGAAGCCGGGGCAGGGGATGGCTACACCTTC	CASSEAGAGDGYTF
TRBJ2-7	NA	TRBD2	TRBV11-2	TGTGCCAGCAGCCAGACTAGCGGGGGGTTATTGGGAGACGAGCAGTACTTC	CASSQTSGGLLGDEQYF
TRBJ1-1	NA	NA	TRBV10-2	TGCGCCAGCAGTGGAATAGGGAACATGAACACTGAAGCTTTCTTT	CASSGIGNMNTEAFF
TRBJ1-2	NA	NA	TRBV27	TGTGCCAGCAGTAAGCAGGGGCGGGAGTATGGCTACACCTTC	CASSKQGREYGYTF
TRBJ1-2	NA	NA	TRBV28	TGTGCCAGCAGTTCAATTGCCCCGGTGACTAACTATGGCTACACCTTC	CASSSIAPVTNYGYTF
TRBJ2-2	NA	NA	TRBV7-9	TGTGCCAGCAGCTTCAGAGGAGCTCGAAACACCGGGGAGCTGTTTTTT	CASSFRGARNTGELFF
TRBJ1-1	NA	NA	TRBV29-1	TGCAGCGTCGACAGACACACTGAAGCTTTCTTT	CSVDRHTEAFF
TRBJ1-1	once	NA	TRBV5-1	TGCGCCAGCAGCCCCGACAGGCAGAACACTGAAGCTTTCTTT	CASSPDRQNTEAFF